This entry is about one T cell receptor (beta chain). These data are taken from a study of blood T cell repertoires in COVID-19. Study summary: Sites across the United States, Italy and Spain contributed samples from acute and convalescent COVID-19. Sample material is recorded as cDNA or gDNA derived from T cells, B-cell-depleted T cells, or PBMCs.

Trimming at V came to 7 bases and at J to 6 bases, leaving 12 bases not matched to a gene. This CDR3 has 15 residues. Germline loops: CDR1 LNHNV, CDR2 YYDKDF (reference sequence). Authors' methods: Reference gene primer amplification gave nucleated cell count estimates. The table came from immunoSEQ multiplex PCR; TCRdb's copy has only in-frame clones and leaves some out. V and J calls and clone size are copied from that table; D and trimming were computed from the DNA. The sample includes approximately 230,000 clones, 87% of them seen just once. Sequenced sample: peripheral blood. The sequence was obtained from a young man with active or convalescent COVID-19. V and J are TRBV15 and TRBJ1-5, with TRBD1 matching 7 bases. This CDR3 is CATKPTGRSSQPQHF. The CDR3 nucleotides read TGTGCCACCAAACCGACAGGGAGGTCGTCTCAGCCCCAGCATTTT.